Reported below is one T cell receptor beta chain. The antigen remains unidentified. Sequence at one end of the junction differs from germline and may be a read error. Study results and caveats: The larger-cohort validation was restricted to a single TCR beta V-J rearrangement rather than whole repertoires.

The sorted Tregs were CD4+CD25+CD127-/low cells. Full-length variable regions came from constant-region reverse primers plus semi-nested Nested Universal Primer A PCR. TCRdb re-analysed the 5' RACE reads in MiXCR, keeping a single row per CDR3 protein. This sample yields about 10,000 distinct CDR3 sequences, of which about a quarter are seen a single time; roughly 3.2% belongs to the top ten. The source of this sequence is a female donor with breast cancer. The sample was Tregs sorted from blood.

The CDR3 protein is CATAAGQGNQSQHF. The CDR3 region has the DNA TGTGCCACCGCCGCGGGACAGGGGAATCAGTCCCAGCATTTT. V and J are TRBV24-1 and TRBJ1-5; 10 nucleotides align to TRBD1. This CDR3 contains 14 residues. Germline CDR1 reads KGHDR; CDR2 reads SFDVKD.